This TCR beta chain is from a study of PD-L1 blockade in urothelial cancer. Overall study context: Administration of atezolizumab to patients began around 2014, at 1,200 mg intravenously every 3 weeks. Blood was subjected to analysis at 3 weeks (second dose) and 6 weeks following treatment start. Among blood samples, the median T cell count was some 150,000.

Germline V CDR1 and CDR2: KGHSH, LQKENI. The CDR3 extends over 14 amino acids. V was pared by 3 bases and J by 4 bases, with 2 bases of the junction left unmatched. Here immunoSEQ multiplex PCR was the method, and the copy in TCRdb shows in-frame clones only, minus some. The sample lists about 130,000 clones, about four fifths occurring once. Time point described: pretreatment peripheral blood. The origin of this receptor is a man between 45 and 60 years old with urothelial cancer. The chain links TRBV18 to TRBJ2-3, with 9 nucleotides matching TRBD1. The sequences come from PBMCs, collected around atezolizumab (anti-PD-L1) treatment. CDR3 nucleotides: TGTGCCAGCTCACCGGGACAGGGCCCAGATACGCAGTATTTT. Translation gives CASSPGQGPDTQYF. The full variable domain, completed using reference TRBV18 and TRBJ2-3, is NAGVMQNPRHLVRRRGQEARLRCSPMKGHSHVYWYRQLPEEGLKFMVYLQKENIIDESGMPKERFSAEFPKEGPSILRIQQVVRGDSAAYFCASSPGQGPDTQYFGPGTRLTVL.